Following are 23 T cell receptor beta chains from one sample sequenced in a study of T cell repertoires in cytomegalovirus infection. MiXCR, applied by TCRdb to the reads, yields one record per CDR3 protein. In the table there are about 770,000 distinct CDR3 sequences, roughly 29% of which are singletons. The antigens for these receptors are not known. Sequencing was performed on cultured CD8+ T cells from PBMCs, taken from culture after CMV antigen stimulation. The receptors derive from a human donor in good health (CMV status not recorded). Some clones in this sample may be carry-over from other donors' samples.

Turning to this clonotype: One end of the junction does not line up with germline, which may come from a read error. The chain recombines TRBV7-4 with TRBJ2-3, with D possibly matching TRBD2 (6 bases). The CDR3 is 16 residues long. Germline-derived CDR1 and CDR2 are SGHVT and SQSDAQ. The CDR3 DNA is TGTGCCAGCAGCCCTTTGGACTACCCAAGCACAGTTACGCAGTATTTT. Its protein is CASSPLDYPSTVTQYF.

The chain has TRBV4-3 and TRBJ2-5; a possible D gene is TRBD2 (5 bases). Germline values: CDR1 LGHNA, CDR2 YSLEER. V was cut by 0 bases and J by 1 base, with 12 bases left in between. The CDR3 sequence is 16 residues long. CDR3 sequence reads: CASSQDGSGAQETQYF. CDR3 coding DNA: TGCGCCAGCAGCCAAGATGGAAGCGGAGCCCAAGAGACCCAGTACTTC.

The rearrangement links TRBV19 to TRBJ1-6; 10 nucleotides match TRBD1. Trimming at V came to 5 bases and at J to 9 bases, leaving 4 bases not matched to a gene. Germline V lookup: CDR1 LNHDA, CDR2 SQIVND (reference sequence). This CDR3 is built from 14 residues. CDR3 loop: CASSDGTGASPLHF. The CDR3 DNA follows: TGTGCCAGTAGTGACGGGACAGGGGCTTCACCCCTCCACTTT.

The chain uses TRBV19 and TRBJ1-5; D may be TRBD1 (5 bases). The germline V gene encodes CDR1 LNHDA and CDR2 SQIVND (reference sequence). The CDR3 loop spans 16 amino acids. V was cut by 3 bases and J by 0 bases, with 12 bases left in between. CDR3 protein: CASSIFGTNSNQPQHF. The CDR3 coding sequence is TGTGCCAGTAGTATCTTCGGGACGAATAGCAATCAGCCCCAGCATTTT. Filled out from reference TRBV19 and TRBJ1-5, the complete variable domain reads DGGITQSPKYLFRKEGQNVTLSCEQNLNHDAMYWYRQDPGQGLRLIYYSQIVNDFQKGDIAEGYSVSREKKESFPLTVTSAQKNPTAFYLCASSIFGTNSNQPQHFGDGTRLSIL.

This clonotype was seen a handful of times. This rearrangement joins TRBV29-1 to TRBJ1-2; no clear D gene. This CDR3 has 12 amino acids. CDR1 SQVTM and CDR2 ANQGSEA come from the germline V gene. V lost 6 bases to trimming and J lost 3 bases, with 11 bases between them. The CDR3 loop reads CSVRWGDYGYTF. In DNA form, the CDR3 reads TGCAGCGTGAGGTGGGGAGACTATGGCTACACCTTC.

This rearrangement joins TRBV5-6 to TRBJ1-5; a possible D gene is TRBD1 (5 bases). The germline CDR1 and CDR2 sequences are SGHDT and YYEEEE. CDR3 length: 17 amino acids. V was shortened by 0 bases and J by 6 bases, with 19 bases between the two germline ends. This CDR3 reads CASSLAGQGRIGQPQHF. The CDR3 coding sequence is TGTGCCAGCAGCTTGGCGGGGCAGGGTAGGATTGGTCAGCCCCAGCATTTT.

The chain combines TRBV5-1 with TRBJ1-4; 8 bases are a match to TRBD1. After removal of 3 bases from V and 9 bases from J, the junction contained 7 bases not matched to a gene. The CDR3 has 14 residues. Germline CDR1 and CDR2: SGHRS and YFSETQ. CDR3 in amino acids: CASSSTGVLKKLFF. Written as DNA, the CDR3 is TGCGCCAGCAGCTCGACAGGGGTGCTTAAAAAACTGTTTTTT.

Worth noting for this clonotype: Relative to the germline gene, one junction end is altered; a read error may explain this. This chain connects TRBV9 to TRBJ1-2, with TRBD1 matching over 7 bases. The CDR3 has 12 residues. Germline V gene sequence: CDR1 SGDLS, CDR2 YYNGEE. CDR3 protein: CVSERGPRDYTF. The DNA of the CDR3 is TGTGTCAGCGAGAGGGGGCCGAGGGACTACACCTTC. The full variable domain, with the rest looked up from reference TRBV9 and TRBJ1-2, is DSGVTQTPKHLITATGQRVTLRCSPRSGDLSVYWYQQSLDQGLQFLIQYYNGEERAKGNILERFSAQQFPDLHSELNLSSLELGDSALYFCVSERGPRDYTFGSGTRLTVV.

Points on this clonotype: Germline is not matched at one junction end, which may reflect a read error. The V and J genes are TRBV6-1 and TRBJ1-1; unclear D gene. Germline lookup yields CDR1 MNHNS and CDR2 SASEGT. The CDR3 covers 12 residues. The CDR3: CTSSEIGTEAFF. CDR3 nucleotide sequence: TGTACCAGCAGTGAAATCGGCACTGAAGCTTTCTTT.

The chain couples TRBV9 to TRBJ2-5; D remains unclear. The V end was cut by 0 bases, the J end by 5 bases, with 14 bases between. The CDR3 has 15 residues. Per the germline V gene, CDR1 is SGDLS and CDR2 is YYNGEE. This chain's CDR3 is CASSVGRGPGETQYF. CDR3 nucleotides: TGTGCCAGCAGCGTAGGTCGCGGTCCCGGGGAGACCCAGTACTTC.

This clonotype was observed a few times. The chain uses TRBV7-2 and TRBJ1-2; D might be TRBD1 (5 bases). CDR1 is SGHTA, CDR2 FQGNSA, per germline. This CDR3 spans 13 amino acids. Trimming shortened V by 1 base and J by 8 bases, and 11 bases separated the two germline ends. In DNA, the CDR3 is TGTGCCAGCAGCTTAGAGGGGCCCGTGGGCTACACCTTC. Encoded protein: CASSLEGPVGYTF.

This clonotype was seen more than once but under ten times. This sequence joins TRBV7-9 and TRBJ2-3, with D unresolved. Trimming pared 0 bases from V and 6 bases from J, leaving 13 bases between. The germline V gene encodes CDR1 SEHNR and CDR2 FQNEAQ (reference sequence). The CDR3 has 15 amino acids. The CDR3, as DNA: TGTGCCAGCAGCTTAGCTAGCCCCCTATTTGATACGCAGTATTTT. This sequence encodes CASSLASPLFDTQYF.

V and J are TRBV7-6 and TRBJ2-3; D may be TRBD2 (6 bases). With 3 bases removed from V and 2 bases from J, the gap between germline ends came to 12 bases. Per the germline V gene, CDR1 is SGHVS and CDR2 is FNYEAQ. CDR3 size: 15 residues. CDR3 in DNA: TGTGCCAGCAGCTTCAGGGACTCCTACACAGATACGCAGTATTTT. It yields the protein CASSFRDSYTDTQYF.

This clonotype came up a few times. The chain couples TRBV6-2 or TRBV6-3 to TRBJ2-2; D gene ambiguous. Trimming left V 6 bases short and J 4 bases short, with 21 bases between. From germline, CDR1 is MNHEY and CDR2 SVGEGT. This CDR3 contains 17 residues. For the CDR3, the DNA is TGTGCCAGCAGCCCTCATCCCGATCCTAGTGGCACCGGGGAGCTGTTTTTT. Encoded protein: CASSPHPDPSGTGELFF.

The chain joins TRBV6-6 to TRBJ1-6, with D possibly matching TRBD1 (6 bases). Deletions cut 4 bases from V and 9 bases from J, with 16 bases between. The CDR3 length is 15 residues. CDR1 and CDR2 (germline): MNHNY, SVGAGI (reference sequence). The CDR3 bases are TGTGCCAGCAGTTGGGGGCCGGACGGGGGTTCACCCCTCCACTTT. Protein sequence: CASSWGPDGGSPLHF.

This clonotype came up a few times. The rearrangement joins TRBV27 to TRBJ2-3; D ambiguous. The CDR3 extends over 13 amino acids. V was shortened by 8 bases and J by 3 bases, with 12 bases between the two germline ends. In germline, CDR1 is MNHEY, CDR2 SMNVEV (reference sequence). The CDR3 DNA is TGTGCCAGCTACTTGTGGGCGACAGATACGCAGTATTTT. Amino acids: CASYLWATDTQYF.

The CDR3 protein is CASSQVGQFGNTIYF. CDR3 in DNA: TGTGCCAGCAGCCAAGTCGGACAATTCGGGAACACCATATATTTT. This rearrangement joins TRBV14 to TRBJ1-3; D perhaps matches TRBD1 (5 bases). Between the trimmed V and J ends, which lost 1 base and 7 bases, there was a span of 14 bases. The CDR3 has 15 residues. Germline V gene lookup returns CDR1 SGHDN and CDR2 FVKESK.

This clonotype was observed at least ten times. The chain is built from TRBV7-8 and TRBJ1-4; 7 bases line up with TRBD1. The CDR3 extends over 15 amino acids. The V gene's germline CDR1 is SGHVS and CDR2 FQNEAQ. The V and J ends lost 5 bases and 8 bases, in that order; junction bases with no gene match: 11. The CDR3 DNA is TGTGCCAGCAGCCAAATCGACAGGGTCGGAGAAAAACTGTTTTTT. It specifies CASSQIDRVGEKLFF.

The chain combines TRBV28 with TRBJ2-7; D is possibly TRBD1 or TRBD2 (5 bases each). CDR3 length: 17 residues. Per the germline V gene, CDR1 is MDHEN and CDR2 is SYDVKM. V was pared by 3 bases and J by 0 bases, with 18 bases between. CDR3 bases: TGTGCCAGCAGTTTTCTCGGCCGGGACGCCAGCTCCTACGAGCAGTACGTC. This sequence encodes CASSFLGRDASSYEQYV.

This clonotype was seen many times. CDR3 nucleotide sequence: TGTGCCAGCAGCGTTTATACGCGGACAGAGAACACTGAAGCTTTCTTT. It is translated as CASSVYTRTENTEAFF. The chain links TRBV7-2 to TRBJ1-1; tentatively, D is TRBD1 (6 bases). The CDR3 covers 16 residues. V lost 5 bases to trimming and J lost 1 base, with 17 bases between them. The germline V gene encodes CDR1 SGHTA and CDR2 FQGNSA.

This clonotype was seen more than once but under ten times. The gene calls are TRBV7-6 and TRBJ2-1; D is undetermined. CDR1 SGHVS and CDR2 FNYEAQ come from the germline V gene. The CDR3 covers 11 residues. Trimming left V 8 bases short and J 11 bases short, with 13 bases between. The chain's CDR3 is CASGLGRKQFF. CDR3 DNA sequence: TGTGCCAGCGGCCTTGGGCGAAAGCAGTTCTTC.

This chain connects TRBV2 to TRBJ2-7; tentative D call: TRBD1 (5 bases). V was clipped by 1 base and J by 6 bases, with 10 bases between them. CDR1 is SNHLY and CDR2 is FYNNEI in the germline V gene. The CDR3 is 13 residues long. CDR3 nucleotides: TGTGCCAGCAGTGAAGAGGGGATAAGCGAGCAGTACGTC. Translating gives CASSEEGISEQYV.

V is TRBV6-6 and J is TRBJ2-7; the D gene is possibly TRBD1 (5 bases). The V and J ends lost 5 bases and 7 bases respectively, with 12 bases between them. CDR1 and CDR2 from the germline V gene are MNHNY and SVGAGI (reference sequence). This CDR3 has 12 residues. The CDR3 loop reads CASSVVTGEQYV. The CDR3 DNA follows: TGTGCCAGCAGTGTAGTTACAGGAGAGCAGTACGTC.